This TCR beta chain derives from a study of CD8+CD57+ T cells in acquired aplastic anemia. The CDR3 is 14 residues long. Per germline, CDR1 SGHTA and CDR2 FQGTGA. The ends were cut back, 6 bases at V and 2 bases at J, with 13 bases in the middle. Genomic DNA, the template, was used for profiling of the TCR beta VDJ and CDR3. In TCRdb, the reads were re-called with MiXCR into one record per CDR3 protein. This sample has about 400,000 distinct CDR3 sequences, with about two thirds found just once. The chain has TRBV7-3 and TRBJ1-1; D is unresolved. The specimen was sorted CD4+, CD8+, or CD8+CD57+ T cells (not recorded which) from PBMCs. This TCR came from a human donor in good health, serving as a control. CDR3 bases: TGTGCCAGCAGTCAAACGACGGCAAACACTGAAGCTTTCTTT. The encoded protein is CASSQTTANTEAFF.